This T cell receptor (beta chain) originates from a study of cytomegalovirus exposure and HLA in healthy donors. Notes on the study in general: The authors later linked a missense DCLRE1C variant to TCR beta V- and J-gene trimming. TCR beta sequences numbering more than 15,000 were associated with HLA alleles at 0.05 false discovery rate in a later analysis. The authors enumerated 180 or so TCR beta chains as linked to cytomegalovirus. When a later analysis was performed, an Asian-associated ancestry cluster reportedly had fewer N-insertions than the roughly 730-donor mean.

The CDR3 is 15 residues long. Trimming pared 3 bases from V and 3 bases from J, leaving 14 bases between. Germline-derived CDR1 and CDR2 are MGHDK and SYGVNS. Amplification used 60 Vbeta primers and 13 Jbeta primers. The data were produced by immunoSEQ multiplex PCR, yet TCRdb's version contains in-frame clones alone and is incomplete. The profile shows 150,000 to 200,000 clones, 55% to 80% of them singletons. In this sample, this clone turned up once. Its antigen is not known. Sequencing was done on a sample of PBMCs. The V call is TRBV25-1, the J call TRBJ1-2; weak D call: TRBD1 (5 bases). The clonotype was recovered from a woman under 30 in good health and CMV-seropositive. The CDR3: CASSDGATRDYGYTF. CDR3 DNA: TGTGCCAGCAGTGATGGGGCTACCCGGGACTATGGCTACACCTTC.